This T cell receptor beta chain was captured by sequencing in a study of CXCR3-negative and CXCR3-positive naive CD8 T cells. Study observations and caveats: Naive CXCR3-positive and CXCR3-negative cells shared similar TRBV-TRBJ usage, unlike memory cells.

UMI-tagged TRB cDNA libraries were built via 5' RACE. TCRdb re-called the 5' RACE reads and catalogs CDR3 proteins one per entry, DNA excluded. The sample table includes about 24,000 distinct CDR3 sequences. CD45RO-CCR7+CD27+CD95- marked naive CD8+ T cells. Considering frequency, this clonotype is medium-sized. Its target is unknown. The receptor's source is a human donor in good health. Some clones in this sample may be carry-over from other donors' samples. The specimen sequenced was naive CXCR3- CD8+ T cells from blood. This sample's subset: CD45RO-CCR7+CD27+CD95- naive CD8+ T cells lacking CXCR3 (TNR3-).

CDR3 sequence reads: CSAGPGLEQETQYF. The chain employs TRBV20-1 and TRBJ2-5; the D call from TCRdb, TRBD2, cannot be confirmed without DNA. Per the germline V gene, CDR1 is DFQATT and CDR2 is SNEGSKA (reference sequence). The CDR3 loop spans 14 amino acids.